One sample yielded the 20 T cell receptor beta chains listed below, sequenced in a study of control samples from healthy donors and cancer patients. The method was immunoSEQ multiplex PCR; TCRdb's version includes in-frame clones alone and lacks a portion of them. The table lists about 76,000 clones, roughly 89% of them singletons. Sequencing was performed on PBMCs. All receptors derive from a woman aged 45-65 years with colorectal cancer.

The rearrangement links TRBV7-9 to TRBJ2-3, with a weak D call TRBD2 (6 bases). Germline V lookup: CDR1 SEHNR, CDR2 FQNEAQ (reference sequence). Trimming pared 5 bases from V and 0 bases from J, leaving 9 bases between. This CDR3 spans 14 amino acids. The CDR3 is CASSPGTSTDTQYF. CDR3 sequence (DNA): TGTGCCAGCAGCCCCGGGACTAGCACAGATACGCAGTATTTT. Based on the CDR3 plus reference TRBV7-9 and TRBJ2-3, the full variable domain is DTGVSQNPRHKITKRGQNVTFRCDPISEHNRLYWYRQTLGQGPEFLTYFQNEAQLEKSRLLSDRFSAERPKGSFSTLEIQRTEQGDSAMYLCASSPGTSTDTQYFGPGTRLTVL.

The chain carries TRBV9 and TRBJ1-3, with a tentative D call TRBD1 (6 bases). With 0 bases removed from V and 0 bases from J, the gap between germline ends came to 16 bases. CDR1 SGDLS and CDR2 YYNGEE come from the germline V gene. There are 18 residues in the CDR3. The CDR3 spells CASSVAYGTTNSGNTIYF. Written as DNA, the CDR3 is TGTGCCAGCAGCGTAGCCTACGGGACAACAAACTCTGGAAACACCATATATTTT. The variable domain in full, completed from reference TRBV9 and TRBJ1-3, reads DSGVTQTPKHLITATGQRVTLRCSPRSGDLSVYWYQQSLDQGLQFLIQYYNGEERAKGNILERFSAQQFPDLHSELNLSSLELGDSALYFCASSVAYGTTNSGNTIYFGEGSWLTVV.

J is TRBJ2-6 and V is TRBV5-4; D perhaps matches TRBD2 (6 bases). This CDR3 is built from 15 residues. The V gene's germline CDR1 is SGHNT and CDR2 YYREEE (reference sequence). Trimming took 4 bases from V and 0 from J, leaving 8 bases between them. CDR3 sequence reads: CASSGGDSGANVLTF. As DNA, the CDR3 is TGTGCCAGCAGCGGAGGGGACTCTGGGGCCAACGTCCTGACTTTC. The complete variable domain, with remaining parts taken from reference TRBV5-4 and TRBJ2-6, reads ETGVTQSPTHLIKTRGQQVTLRCSSQSGHNTVSWYQQALGQGPQFIFQYYREEENGRGNFPPRFSGLQFPNYSSELNVNALELDDSALYLCASSGGDSGANVLTFGAGSRLTVL.

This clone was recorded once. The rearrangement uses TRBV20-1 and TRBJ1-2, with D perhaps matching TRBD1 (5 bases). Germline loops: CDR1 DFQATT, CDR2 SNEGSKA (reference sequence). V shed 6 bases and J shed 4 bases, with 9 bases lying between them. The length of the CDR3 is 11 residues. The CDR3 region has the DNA TGCAGTGCCTCGACAGTCTATGGCTACACCTTC. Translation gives CSASTVYGYTF.

CDR3 DNA: TGTGCCAGTAGTACCAACAGGAACAATCAGCCCCAGCATTTT. It yields the protein CASSTNRNNQPQHF. The rearrangement joins TRBV19 to TRBJ1-5; a possible D gene is TRBD1 (5 bases). The CDR3 contains 14 residues. The V gene's germline CDR1 is LNHDA and CDR2 SQIVND (reference sequence). Between the trimmed V and J ends, which lost 4 bases and 3 bases, there was a span of 10 bases.

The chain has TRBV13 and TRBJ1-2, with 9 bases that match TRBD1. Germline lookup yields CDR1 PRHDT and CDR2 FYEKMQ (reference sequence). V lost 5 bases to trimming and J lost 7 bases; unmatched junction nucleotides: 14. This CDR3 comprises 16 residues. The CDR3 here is CASSNLLDRGSSGYTF. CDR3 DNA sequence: TGTGCCAGCAGCAACCTTCTGGACAGGGGATCGTCTGGCTACACCTTC.

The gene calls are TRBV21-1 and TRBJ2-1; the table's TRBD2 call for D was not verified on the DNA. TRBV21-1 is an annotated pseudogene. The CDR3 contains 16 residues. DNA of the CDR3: TGTGCCAGCAGCCCAGGTCGTAGCGGGGGATACAATGAGCAGTTCTTC. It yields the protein CASSPGRSGGYNEQFF.

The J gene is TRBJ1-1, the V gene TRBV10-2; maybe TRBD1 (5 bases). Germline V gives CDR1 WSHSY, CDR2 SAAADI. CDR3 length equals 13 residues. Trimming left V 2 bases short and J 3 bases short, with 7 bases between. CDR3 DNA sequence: TGCGCCAGCAGTGAGGAGGGGTACACTGAAGCTTTCTTT. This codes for CASSEEGYTEAFF.

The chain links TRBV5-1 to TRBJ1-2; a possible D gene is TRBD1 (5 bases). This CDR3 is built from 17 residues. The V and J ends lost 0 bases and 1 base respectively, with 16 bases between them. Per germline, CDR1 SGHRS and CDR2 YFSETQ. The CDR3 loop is CASSLGGREGDNYGYTF. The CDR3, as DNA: TGCGCCAGCAGCTTGGGGGGCAGGGAAGGTGATAACTATGGCTACACCTTC.

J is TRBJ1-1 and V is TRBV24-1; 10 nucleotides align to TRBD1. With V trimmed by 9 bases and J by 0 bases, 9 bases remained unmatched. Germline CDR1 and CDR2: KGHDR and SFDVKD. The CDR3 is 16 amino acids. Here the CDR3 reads CATSPGDRGVNTEAFF. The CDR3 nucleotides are TGTGCCACCTCCCCTGGGGACAGGGGAGTGAACACTGAAGCTTTCTTT.

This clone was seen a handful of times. The CDR3 sequence: CASSRRDGTGELFF. The CDR3 coding sequence is TGCGCCAGCAGCCGCAGGGATGGGACCGGGGAGCTGTTTTTT. The chain is built from TRBV5-1 and TRBJ2-2; a possible D gene is TRBD1 (5 bases). The CDR3 consists of 14 residues. V was trimmed by 4 bases and J by 5 bases, leaving 12 bases between them. Per germline, CDR1 SGHRS and CDR2 YFSETQ.

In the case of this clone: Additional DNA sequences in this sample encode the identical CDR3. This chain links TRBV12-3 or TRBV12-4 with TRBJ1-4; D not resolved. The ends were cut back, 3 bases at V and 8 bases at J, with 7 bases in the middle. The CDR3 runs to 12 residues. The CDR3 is CASSFTDEKLFF. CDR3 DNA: TGTGCCAGCAGTTTTACGGACGAAAAACTGTTTTTT.

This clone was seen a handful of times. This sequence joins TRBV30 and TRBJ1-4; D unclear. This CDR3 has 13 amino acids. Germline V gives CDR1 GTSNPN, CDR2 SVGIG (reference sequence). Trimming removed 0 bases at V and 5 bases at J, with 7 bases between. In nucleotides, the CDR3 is TGTGCCTGGAGTGTACAGCGGAATGAAAAACTGTTTTTT. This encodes CAWSVQRNEKLFF. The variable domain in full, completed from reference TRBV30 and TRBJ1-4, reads SQTIHQWPATLVQPVGSPLSLECTVEGTSNPNLYWYRQAAGRGLQLLFYSVGIGQISSEVPQNLSASRPQDRQFILSSKKLLLSDSGFYLCAWSVQRNEKLFFGSGTQLSVL.

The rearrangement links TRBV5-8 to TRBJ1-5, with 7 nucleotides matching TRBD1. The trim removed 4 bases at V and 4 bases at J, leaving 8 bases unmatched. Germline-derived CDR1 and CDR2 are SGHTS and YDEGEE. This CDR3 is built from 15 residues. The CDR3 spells CASSTQGQLNQPQHF. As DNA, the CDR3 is TGTGCCAGCAGCACGCAGGGACAGCTGAATCAGCCCCAGCATTTT.

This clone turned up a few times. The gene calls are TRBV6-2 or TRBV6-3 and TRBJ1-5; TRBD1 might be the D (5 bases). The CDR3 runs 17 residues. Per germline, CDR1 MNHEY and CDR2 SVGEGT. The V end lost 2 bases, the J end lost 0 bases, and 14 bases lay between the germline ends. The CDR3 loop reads CASSYQSGWGSNQPQHF. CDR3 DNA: TGTGCCAGCAGTTACCAGTCAGGGTGGGGTAGCAATCAGCCCCAGCATTTT.

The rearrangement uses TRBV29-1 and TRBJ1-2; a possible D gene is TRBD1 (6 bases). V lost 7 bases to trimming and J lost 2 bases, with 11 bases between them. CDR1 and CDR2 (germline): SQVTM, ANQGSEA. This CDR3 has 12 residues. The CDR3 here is CSAGTLNYGYTF. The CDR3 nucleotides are TGCAGCGCAGGGACATTGAACTATGGCTACACCTTC.

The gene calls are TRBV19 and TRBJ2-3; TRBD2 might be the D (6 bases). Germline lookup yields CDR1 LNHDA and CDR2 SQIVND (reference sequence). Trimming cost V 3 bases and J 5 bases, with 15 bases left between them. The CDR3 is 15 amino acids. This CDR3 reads CASSIGRYQGDTQYF. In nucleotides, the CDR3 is TGTGCCAGTAGTATTGGGAGGTACCAGGGAGATACGCAGTATTTT.

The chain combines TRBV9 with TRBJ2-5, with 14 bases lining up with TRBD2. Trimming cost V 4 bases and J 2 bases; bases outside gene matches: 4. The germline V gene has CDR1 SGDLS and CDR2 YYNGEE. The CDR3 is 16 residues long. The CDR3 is CASSPRLAGGQETQYF. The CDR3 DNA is TGTGCCAGCAGCCCTAGACTAGCGGGGGGGCAAGAGACCCAGTACTTC.

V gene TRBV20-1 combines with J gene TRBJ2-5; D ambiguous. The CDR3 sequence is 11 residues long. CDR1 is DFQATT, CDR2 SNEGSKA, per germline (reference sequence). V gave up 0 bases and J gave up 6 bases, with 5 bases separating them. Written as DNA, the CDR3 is TGCAGTGCTAGAGATCAAAAGACCCAGTACTTC. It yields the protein CSARDQKTQYF.

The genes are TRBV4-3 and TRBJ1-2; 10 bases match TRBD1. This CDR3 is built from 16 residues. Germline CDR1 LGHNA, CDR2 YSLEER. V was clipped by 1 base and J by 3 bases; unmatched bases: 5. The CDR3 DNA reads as TGCGCCAGCAGCCAAGCCCCCGGGACAGGGGACTATGGCTACACCTTC. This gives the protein CASSQAPGTGDYGYTF.